The 18 T cell receptor beta chains listed next were all sequenced from one sample in a study of blood T cells in healthy people across ages. PCR was performed a second time for about 7 to 12 cycles using a sample-barcoded 5' primer and a J-beta primer mix. TCRdb independently ran MiXCR on the 5' RACE reads; one entry per CDR3 protein. In the table there are 450,000 to 650,000 distinct CDR3 sequences, approximately 25% of which are singletons. These data were also filed under a second study, of T cells of mothers and their children.

Source material: blood. Receptor source: a boy between 10 and 17 years old in good health.

The gene calls are TRBV29-1 and TRBJ1-2; no clear D gene. CDR1 is SQVTM, CDR2 ANQGSEA, per germline. CDR3 length equals 12 residues. V dropped 3 bases and J dropped 2 bases, with 7 bases sitting between them. CDR3 residues: CSVEGSNYGYTF. In nucleotides, the CDR3 is TGCAGCGTTGAGGGCAGCAACTATGGCTACACCTTC.

This rearrangement joins TRBV20-1 to TRBJ2-1; TRBD1 aligns across 8 bases. The germline V gene encodes CDR1 DFQATT and CDR2 SNEGSKA (reference sequence). J was trimmed by 1 base and V by 5 bases; bases with no gene match: 4. This CDR3 contains 14 residues. Here the CDR3 reads CSARDRRSYNEQFF. Here the CDR3 DNA reads TGCAGTGCTCGGGACAGGAGATCCTACAATGAGCAGTTCTTC.

This clonotype was recorded a few times. J is TRBJ1-4 and V is TRBV6-2 or TRBV6-3, with 7 nucleotides matching TRBD1. The CDR3 spans 17 residues. Looked up from germline, CDR1 is MNHEY and CDR2 is SVGEGT. With 9 bases clipped from V and 0 bases from J, the junction kept 13 bases outside the gene matches. The CDR3 bases are TGTGCCAGTAGGAGAAGGGACAGCTTTACAACTAATGAAAAACTGTTTTTT. Protein sequence: CASRRRDSFTTNEKLFF.

A few counts support this clonotype. This chain links TRBV7-9 with TRBJ2-2; 8 bases are shared with TRBD1. Trimming at V came to 7 bases and at J to 5 bases, leaving 15 bases not matched to a gene. The CDR3 extends over 17 amino acids. Germline values: CDR1 SEHNR, CDR2 FQNEAQ (reference sequence). The CDR3 protein is CASTGGLDRAITGELFF. The CDR3 DNA follows: TGTGCCAGCACTGGGGGCCTGGACAGGGCGATTACCGGGGAGCTGTTTTTT.

This clonotype was detected only a few times. This chain uses TRBV5-4 with TRBJ2-7; possible D gene TRBD2, 6 bases. The CDR3 extends over 14 amino acids. The germline gives CDR1 SGHNT, CDR2 YYREEE (reference sequence). The V end lost 4 bases, the J end lost 2 bases, and 13 bases lay between the germline ends. In nucleotides, the CDR3 is TGTGCCAGCAGCGGCCGGGACTCCACCTACGAGCAGTACTTC. Amino acid sequence: CASSGRDSTYEQYF. The full variable domain, its missing parts supplied by reference TRBV5-4 and TRBJ2-7, is ETGVTQSPTHLIKTRGQQVTLRCSSQSGHNTVSWYQQALGQGPQFIFQYYREEENGRGNFPPRFSGLQFPNYSSELNVNALELDDSALYLCASSGRDSTYEQYFGPGTRLTVT.

The chain joins TRBV11-2 to TRBJ2-3; D unclear. Germline-derived CDR1 and CDR2 are SGHAT and FQNNGV. Between the trimmed V and J ends, which lost 4 bases and 4 bases, there was a span of 12 bases. The CDR3 has 14 amino acids. As DNA, the CDR3 is TGTGCCAGCAGCTCCCGGATCAGTCCAGATACGCAGTATTTT. Protein product: CASSSRISPDTQYF.

CDR3 residues: CASTSTAFGLYEQYF. The CDR3 DNA sequence: TGTGCCAGCACTAGTACCGCCTTTGGGCTCTACGAGCAGTACTTC. The chain carries TRBV28 and TRBJ2-7; D not certain. V was clipped by 7 bases and J by 3 bases, with 19 bases between them. The CDR3 covers 15 residues. Germline V lookup: CDR1 MDHEN, CDR2 SYDVKM.

This clonotype was observed a few times. The V gene is TRBV20-1, the J gene TRBJ2-5; D is uncertain. The end of the DNA fits TRBJ2-1 better, so the J call may be wrong. The CDR3 has 11 amino acids. Germline CDR1 reads DFQATT; CDR2 reads SNEGSKA (reference sequence). The DNA for the CDR3 is TGCAGTGCCCCTAGGTCCAATGAGCAGTTCTTC. It specifies CSAPRSNEQFF.

This chain uses TRBV29-1 with TRBJ1-2; the D is unclear. The CDR3 consists of 14 residues. V lost 5 bases and J lost 3, with 16 bases in between. Germline CDR1 is SQVTM and CDR2 is ANQGSEA. CDR3 sequence: CSVRLWQVDYGYTF. The CDR3 nucleotides are TGCAGCGTTAGGCTTTGGCAGGTCGACTATGGCTACACCTTC.

This clonotype was counted between two and nine times. The V and J genes are TRBV20-1 and TRBJ2-7, with D possibly being TRBD1 (6 bases). CDR1 is DFQATT, CDR2 SNEGSKA, per germline (reference sequence). The CDR3 covers 12 residues. V lost 6 bases, J lost 4 bases, and 13 bases lay in between. The chain's CDR3 is CSARTAEYEQYF. The CDR3 DNA follows: TGCAGTGCCAGGACAGCAGAATACGAGCAGTACTTC.

This clonotype was seen only a few times. The chain combines TRBV20-1 with TRBJ2-5, with 10 nucleotides matching TRBD1. The J call may be in error: the DNA end matches TRBJ2-1 better. CDR3 size: 16 residues. Germline-derived CDR1 and CDR2 are DFQATT and SNEGSKA (reference sequence). The CDR3 nucleotides read TGCAGTGCCGCCCGGGACAGGGGAAGGGGGTACAATGAGCAGTTCTTC. It encodes CSAARDRGRGYNEQFF.

The rearrangement links TRBV29-1 to TRBJ2-2; TRBD2 aligns across 9 bases. Germline V lookup: CDR1 SQVTM, CDR2 ANQGSEA. CDR3 length: 14 amino acids. Trimming at V came to 2 bases and at J to 7 bases, leaving 5 bases not matched to a gene. CDR3 amino acids: CSVESAGGDGELFF. CDR3 DNA: TGCAGCGTTGAATCCGCGGGAGGGGACGGGGAGCTGTTTTTT.

As regards this clonotype: A much larger clone sits a single nucleotide away, making a read error possible. This sequence joins TRBV20-1 and TRBJ2-2; TRBD2 matches at 9 bases. Per germline, CDR1 DFQATT and CDR2 SNEGSKA (reference sequence). The CDR3 covers 16 residues. The CDR3 DNA reads as TGCGGTGCTAGAGATCTACTAGCGGGCGACACCGGGGAGCTGTTTTTT. It is translated as CGARDLLAGDTGELFF.

This clonotype has only a few counts. This chain uses TRBV9 with TRBJ2-1; TRBD2 matches 7 bases. V was pared by 2 bases and J by 5 bases, with 4 bases of the junction left unmatched. Germline V gene data show CDR1 as SGDLS and CDR2 as YYNGEE. CDR3 length: 14 amino acids. As DNA, the CDR3 is TGTGCCAGCAGCGTGGGGGGGGTCAACAATGAGCAGTTCTTC. Its protein product is CASSVGGVNNEQFF.

With regard to this clonotype: Germline is not matched at one junction end, which may reflect a read error. This chain connects TRBV15 to TRBJ2-5; D possibly uses TRBD1 or TRBD2 (5 bases each). The CDR3 is 16 residues long. Germline loops: CDR1 LNHNV, CDR2 YYDKDF (reference sequence). The CDR3 DNA reads TGTGCCACCGGCAGAGACACCAGGGAGAATGAAGAGACCCAGTACTTC. Its translation is CATGRDTRENEETQYF.

As concerns this clonotype: The junction does not match germline at one end; this may be a read error. This rearrangement joins TRBV6-2 or TRBV6-3 to TRBJ2-7, with D unresolved. CDR1 is MNHEY, CDR2 SVGEGT, per germline. The CDR3 is made up of 12 amino acids. The CDR3 loop is CAGSPVAYEQYF. In nucleotides, the CDR3 is TGTGCCGGCAGCCCCGTGGCCTACGAGCAGTACTTC.

The J gene is TRBJ2-1, the V gene TRBV7-2, with D maybe TRBD2 (5 bases). Germline V CDR1 and CDR2: SGHTA, FQGNSA. The CDR3 totals 16 residues. V dropped 0 bases and J dropped 2 bases, with 11 bases sitting between them. The CDR3 loop reads CASSLASGSTYNEQFF. In DNA form, the CDR3 reads TGTGCCAGCAGCTTAGCCAGCGGCTCGACCTACAATGAGCAGTTCTTC.

This clonotype was observed a few times. The V call is TRBV4-1, the J call TRBJ2-1; D gene unclear. With 0 bases removed from V and 8 bases from J, the gap between germline ends came to 14 bases. There are 15 residues in the CDR3. CDR1 is MGHRA, CDR2 YSYEKL, per germline. The CDR3 sequence: CASSQERRVRDEQFF. The CDR3 DNA reads TGCGCCAGCAGCCAAGAGAGGAGAGTTAGGGATGAGCAGTTCTTC.